The 26 T cell receptor beta chains in this list originate from one sample, sequenced in a study of CXCR3-negative and CXCR3-positive naive CD8 T cells. The study, taken as a whole, reports: When CXCR3-positive naive cells were set against CXCR3-negative naive cells, the former had more hydrophobic TRB CDR3s.

5' RACE that incorporated UMI labels was used to prepare the TRB cDNA libraries. TCRdb re-called the 5' RACE reads and shows each CDR3 protein once, DNA omitted. This sample's table reports some 150,000 distinct CDR3 sequences. These receptors lack a known antigen. The sample comprised naive CXCR3+ CD8+ T cells from blood. Subset defined: CD45RO-CCR7+CD27+CD95- naive CD8+ T cells expressing CXCR3 (TNR3+). Source of these receptors: a human donor in good health. Some clones in this sample may be carry-over from other donors' samples.

The chain uses TRBV2 and TRBJ2-7. The CDR3 runs 13 residues. Germline loops: CDR1 SNHLY, CDR2 FYNNEI. CDR3 region: CASSEPGSYEQYF.

J is TRBJ2-5 and V is TRBV28; TCRdb picks TRBD1, but there is no DNA to check that call. CDR1 MDHEN and CDR2 SYDVKM come from the germline V gene. The CDR3 length is 14 residues. CDR3 sequence: CASSIGYPVKTQYF.

The chain couples TRBV28 to TRBJ1-5. Germline V gives CDR1 MDHEN, CDR2 SYDVKM. The CDR3 is 13 residues long. CDR3 residues: CASRPDEDQPQHF.

The chain recombines TRBV4-3 with TRBJ1-2; TCRdb's D call, TRBD1, is unchecked because there is no DNA. CDR3 length equals 13 residues. The germline V gene encodes CDR1 LGHNA and CDR2 YSLEER. The CDR3 sequence: CASSQARGWGYTF.

The V call is TRBV23-1, the J call TRBJ1-1; with no DNA, the TCRdb D assignment of TRBD1 cannot be verified. TRBV23-1 is filed as an ORF, its function uncertain. The CDR3 loop spans 17 amino acids. This chain's CDR3 is CASSLGDRTGGGTEAFF.

The chain carries TRBV29-1 and TRBJ2-1. The CDR3 consists of 13 residues. CDR1 SQVTM and CDR2 ANQGSEA come from the germline V gene. The CDR3 protein is CSVDPTAVDEQFF.

V gene TRBV10-3 combines with J gene TRBJ2-5. The CDR3 has 13 amino acids. CDR1 and CDR2 (germline): ENHRY, SYGVKD. The CDR3 region is CAIRPTLQETQYF.

The gene calls are TRBV5-1 and TRBJ2-7; no DNA is available, so the TRBD1 call from TCRdb remains unchecked. The CDR3 loop spans 16 amino acids. Per germline, CDR1 SGHRS and CDR2 YFSETQ. CDR3 sequence reads: CASSPDRVSPYYEQYF.

The chain employs TRBV5-1 and TRBJ1-4; TCRdb indicates TRBD1, and absent DNA this call remains unverified. The CDR3 spans 16 residues. CDR1 is SGHRS, CDR2 YFSETQ, per germline. CDR3 loop: CASSFQGGTSNEKLFF.

The chain employs TRBV6-6 and TRBJ2-7; with no DNA, the TCRdb D assignment of TRBD1 cannot be verified. CDR3 length equals 15 residues. Germline-derived CDR1 and CDR2 are MNHNY and SVGAGI (reference sequence). The CDR3 reads CASSSTRTGGYEQYF.

The chain couples TRBV27 to TRBJ2-7. CDR3 length: 12 amino acids. Germline CDR1 MNHEY, CDR2 SMNVEV (reference sequence). The CDR3 reads CASSSTPDEQYF.

The CDR3 spells CASTPTGQGPYEQYF. The chain combines TRBV5-4 with TRBJ2-7; TCRdb's D gene call, TRBD1, goes unchecked for lack of DNA. Germline CDR1 is SGHNT and CDR2 is YYREEE (reference sequence). This CDR3 is built from 15 residues.

V and J are TRBV5-1 and TRBJ2-7; the D gene TCRdb calls, TRBD1, cannot be checked with no DNA. The CDR3 spans 14 residues. The germline gives CDR1 SGHRS, CDR2 YFSETQ. CDR3 protein: CASSFQGAAYEQYF.

The gene calls are TRBV12-3 or TRBV12-4 and TRBJ2-7; TCRdb reports TRBD1, a call that lacks DNA to check it against. This CDR3 has 13 amino acids. The CDR3 sequence is CASSLGGIYEQYF.

The V call is TRBV6-6, the J call TRBJ2-7; TCRdb picks TRBD1, but there is no DNA to check that call. This CDR3 is 15 amino acids long. CDR1 MNHNY and CDR2 SVGAGI come from the germline V gene (reference sequence). The CDR3 spells CASSSFTGVGYEQYF.

The genes are TRBV28 and TRBJ1-6; the D call of TRBD1 rests on TCRdb alone, since no DNA is present to check it. This CDR3 has 15 residues. CDR1 is MDHEN and CDR2 is SYDVKM in the germline V gene. The CDR3 sequence is CASSSGTGMFGALHF.

The rearrangement joins TRBV27 to TRBJ1-5; the TCRdb call, TRBD1, lacks DNA for checking. This CDR3 is built from 13 residues. Germline CDR1 reads MNHEY; CDR2 reads SMNVEV (reference sequence). The CDR3 loop is CASSLWVSGSQHF.

The chain links TRBV27 to TRBJ1-1; TCRdb picks TRBD1, but there is no DNA to check that call. The CDR3 extends over 12 amino acids. CDR1 MNHEY and CDR2 SMNVEV come from the germline V gene (reference sequence). CDR3 protein: CASGGNRAEAFF.

The chain links TRBV5-1 to TRBJ2-3. Germline values: CDR1 SGHRS, CDR2 YFSETQ. The CDR3 contains 14 residues. The CDR3 region is CASSSRPRTDTQYF.

V gene TRBV12-3 or TRBV12-4 combines with J gene TRBJ1-5; TCRdb's D call of TRBD1 is untestable without DNA. The CDR3 contains 13 residues. This CDR3 is CASRGPGDQPQHF.

The rearrangement links TRBV28 to TRBJ2-5; TCRdb returns TRBD1, unconfirmable since there is no DNA. CDR1 MDHEN and CDR2 SYDVKM come from the germline V gene. The CDR3 sequence is 15 residues long. The CDR3 loop reads CASSLDRGYQETQYF. Full variable domain (missing parts from reference TRBV28 and TRBJ2-5): DVKVTQSSRYLVKRTGEKVFLECVQDMDHENMFWYRQDPGLGLRLIYFSYDVKMKEKGDIPEGYSVSREKKERFSLILESASTNQTSMYLCASSLDRGYQETQYFGPGTRLLVL.

This chain links TRBV29-1 with TRBJ2-7; the TRBD2 assignment by TCRdb is unverifiable without DNA. This CDR3 has 14 residues. The germline gives CDR1 SQVTM, CDR2 ANQGSEA. This CDR3 reads CSVEASGSSYEQYF.

The chain has TRBV20-1 and TRBJ2-7; the D gene TCRdb calls, TRBD1, cannot be checked with no DNA. The V gene's germline CDR1 is DFQATT and CDR2 SNEGSKA (reference sequence). The CDR3 contains 15 residues. CDR3 in amino acids: CSARDPGGSGGEQYF.

The chain employs TRBV9 and TRBJ1-1; with no DNA, the TCRdb D assignment of TRBD1 cannot be verified. Germline V gene lookup returns CDR1 SGDLS and CDR2 YYNGEE. CDR3 length: 15 residues. The CDR3 loop is CASSMLGGRGDEAFF.

The chain employs TRBV29-1 and TRBJ2-2. CDR1 SQVTM and CDR2 ANQGSEA come from the germline V gene. This CDR3 is built from 14 residues. CDR3 loop: CSVEKSVLAGELFF.

The chain combines TRBV19 with TRBJ1-2. The CDR3 consists of 16 residues. Per germline, CDR1 LNHDA and CDR2 SQIVND (reference sequence). This chain's CDR3 is CASSISGWATNYGYTF.